This TCR beta chain was obtained from a study of cytomegalovirus exposure and HLA in healthy donors. Overall study: Most genotyped donors, roughly 80% of around 370, had Caucasian-associated genetic ancestry.

Researchers ran the PCR with 60 Vbeta and 13 Jbeta primers. Repertoires were generated with immunoSEQ multiplex PCR, while TCRdb's copy carries only in-frame clones and drops some. Of about 120,000 clones listed, more than 60% are singletons. V dropped 4 bases and J dropped 4; count of bases not matched to a gene: 5. CDR1 is GTSNPN and CDR2 is SVGIG in the germline V gene (reference sequence). The CDR3 runs to 14 residues. Study findings and constraints: According to reports, the classifier identified cytomegalovirus status with high specificity and sensitivity. A missense DCLRE1C variant was associated with V- and J-gene trimming of TCR beta chains in a later analysis, and an independent cohort replicated the association.

In the case of this clone: Its specificity is not known.

The chain recombines TRBV30 with TRBJ2-5; 11 bases are shared with TRBD1. This TCR was sampled from a female donor in good health and CMV-seronegative. The specimen was PBMCs. The DNA of the CDR3 is TGTGCCTGGAACGCGGGACAGGGGGGAGAGACCCAGTACTTC. Translating gives CAWNAGQGGETQYF.